A single TCR beta chain is shown here with its context. Its specificity is not known. Some clones are missing from TCRdb's copy, which holds only in-frame ones; the method was immunoSEQ multiplex PCR. Of roughly 150,000 clones listed, roughly nine tenths are singletons. The data were obtained in a study of T cell responses to AZD1222 COVID-19 vaccine. Study-wide results and limits: Spike-specific TCR breadth and depth were elevated following two AZD1222 doses.

Germline CDR1 SGHTA, CDR2 FQGNSA. The V and J ends lost 5 bases and 6 bases respectively, with 14 bases between them. CDR3 length: 15 amino acids. The sample here was peripheral blood, taken on day 0 of AZD1222 vaccination. The chain is built from TRBV7-2 and TRBJ1-6; D gene unclear. The TCR originated in an adult in good health. The chain's CDR3 is CASSPQPGANSPLHF. CDR3 in DNA: TGTGCCAGCAGCCCCCAGCCGGGTGCTAATTCACCCCTCCACTTT.